Below, one T cell receptor (beta chain) is given with its context. Its antigen remains unknown. These data come from a study of cytotoxic CD8 clonotypes in ibrutinib-treated CLL. Study context: Partial responders about 25, complete 2; 12 progressed and some 14 stayed in remission by median roughly 70 months.

Depth targeted 1 in 200,000 to 1 in 1 million T cells, averaging approximately 10x coverage per clonotype. The table came from immunoSEQ multiplex PCR; TCRdb's copy has only in-frame clones and leaves some out. The repertoire holds approximately 48,000 clones, 45% to 55% seen once, with approximately 32% in the top ten. J lost 7 bases, V lost 4 bases, and 9 bases had no gene match. Germline CDR1 and CDR2: MNHEY and SMNVEV (reference sequence). The CDR3 consists of 15 residues. Overall study results and limits: Clonality was higher at baseline than in age-matched healthy donors and tracked circulating CD8+ T-cell counts.

Here the sequenced sample was PBMCs, taken after 12 months of ibrutinib treatment. The sequence came from a human donor with chronic lymphocytic leukemia. This chain joins TRBV27 and TRBJ2-1; 8 nucleotides match TRBD2. CDR3 residues: CASSYSSGGPNEQFF. The CDR3 region has the DNA TGTGCCAGCAGTTACTCATCGGGAGGGCCTAATGAGCAGTTCTTC.